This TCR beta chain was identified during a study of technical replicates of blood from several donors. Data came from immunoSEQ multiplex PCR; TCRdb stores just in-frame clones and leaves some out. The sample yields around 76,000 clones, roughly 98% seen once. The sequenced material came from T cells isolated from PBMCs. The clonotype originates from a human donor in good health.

The CDR3, as DNA: TGCGCCAGCAGCTTGGGGACAGAAGCTAACTATGGCTACACCTTC. It translates to CASSLGTEANYGYTF. The rearrangement uses TRBV5-1 and TRBJ1-2, with D perhaps matching TRBD1 (6 bases). The V end lost 0 bases, the J end lost 0 bases, and 9 bases lay between the germline ends. Germline-derived CDR1 and CDR2 are SGHRS and YFSETQ. CDR3 size: 15 residues.